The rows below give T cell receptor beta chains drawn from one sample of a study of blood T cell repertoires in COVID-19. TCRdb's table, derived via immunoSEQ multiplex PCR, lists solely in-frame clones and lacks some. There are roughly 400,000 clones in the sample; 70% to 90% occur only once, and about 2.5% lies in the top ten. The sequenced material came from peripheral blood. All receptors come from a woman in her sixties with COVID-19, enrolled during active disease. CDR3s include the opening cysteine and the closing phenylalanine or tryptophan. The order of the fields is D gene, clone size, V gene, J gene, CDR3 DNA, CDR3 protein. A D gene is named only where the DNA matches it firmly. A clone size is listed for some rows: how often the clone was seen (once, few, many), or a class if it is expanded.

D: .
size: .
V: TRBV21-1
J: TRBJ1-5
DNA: TGTGCCAGCAGCAGGACGCGGGGGGGGCAGGACAATCAGCCCCAGCATTTT
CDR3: CASSRTRGGQDNQPQHF

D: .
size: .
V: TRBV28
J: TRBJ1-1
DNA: TGTGCCAGCAGCCTCAGGGCCCAGAACACTGAAGCTTTCTTT
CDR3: CASSLRAQNTEAFF

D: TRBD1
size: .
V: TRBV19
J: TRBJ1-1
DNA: TGTGCCAGTACGACCGGGACAGGGGGGATTTTCACTGAAGCTTTCTTT
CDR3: CASTTGTGGIFTEAFF

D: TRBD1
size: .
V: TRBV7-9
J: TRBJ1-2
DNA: TGTGCCAGCAGCTTGGTGACAGGGGGACCCTATGGCTACACCTTC
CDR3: CASSLVTGGPYGYTF

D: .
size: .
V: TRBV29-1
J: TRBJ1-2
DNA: TGCAGCGTTGAGACAGGCTCCTATGGCTACACCTTC
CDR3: CSVETGSYGYTF

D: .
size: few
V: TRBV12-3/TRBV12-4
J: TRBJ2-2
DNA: TGTGCCAGCAGTCACTCCACCGGGGAGCTGTTTTTT
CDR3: CASSHSTGELFF

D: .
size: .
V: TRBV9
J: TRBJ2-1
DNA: TGTGCCAGCAGCGTAGAGACTAGTATAACCAATGAGCAGTTCTTC
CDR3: CASSVETSITNEQFF

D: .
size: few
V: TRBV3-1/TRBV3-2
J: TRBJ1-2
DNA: TGTGCCAGCAGCCAAGAAATCTCCGTCGTTAACTATGGCTACACCTTC
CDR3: CASSQEISVVNYGYTF

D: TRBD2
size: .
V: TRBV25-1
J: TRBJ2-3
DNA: TGTGCCAGCGAGGAAACTAGCGGGGGTCCAGATACGCAGTATTTT
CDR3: CASEETSGGPDTQYF

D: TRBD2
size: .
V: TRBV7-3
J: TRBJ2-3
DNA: TGTGCCAGCAGCAAGACTAGCGGGGCACCCGATACGCAGTATTTT
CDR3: CASSKTSGAPDTQYF

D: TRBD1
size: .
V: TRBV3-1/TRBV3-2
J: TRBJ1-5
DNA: TGTGCCAGCAGCCACTATACAGGGGGTCAGCCCCAGCATTTT
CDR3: CASSHYTGGQPQHF

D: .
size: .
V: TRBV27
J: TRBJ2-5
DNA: TGTGCCAGCGGACAGAGGCAAGAGACCCAGTACTTC
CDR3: CASGQRQETQYF

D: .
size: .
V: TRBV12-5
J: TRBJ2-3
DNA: TGTGCTAGTGGTTTTGCCTCTACTTCCACTATTGTAGATACGCAGTATTTT
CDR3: CASGFASTSTIVDTQYF